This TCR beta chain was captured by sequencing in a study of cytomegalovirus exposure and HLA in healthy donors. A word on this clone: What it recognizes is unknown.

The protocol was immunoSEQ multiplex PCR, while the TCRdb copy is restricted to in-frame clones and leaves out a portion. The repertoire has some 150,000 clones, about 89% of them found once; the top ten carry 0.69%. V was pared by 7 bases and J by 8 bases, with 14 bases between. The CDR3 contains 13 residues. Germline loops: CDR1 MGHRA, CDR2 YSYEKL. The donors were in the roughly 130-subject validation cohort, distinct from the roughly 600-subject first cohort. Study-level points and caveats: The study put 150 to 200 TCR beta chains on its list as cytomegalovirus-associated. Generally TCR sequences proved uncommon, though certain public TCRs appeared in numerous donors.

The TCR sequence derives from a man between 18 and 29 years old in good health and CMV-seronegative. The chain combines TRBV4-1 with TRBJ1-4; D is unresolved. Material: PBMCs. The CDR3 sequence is CASTEGGDEKLFF. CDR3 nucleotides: TGCGCCAGCACTGAGGGCGGTGACGAAAAACTGTTTTTT.